These 7 T cell receptor beta chains share one sample of origin, sequenced in a study of blood T cell repertoires in COVID-19. The assay was immunoSEQ multiplex PCR, and TCRdb's table has in-frame clones only and misses some. This sample has some 50,000 clones; 84% occur once, and the top ten carry over 2%. Sequenced: peripheral blood. These receptors originate from a man aged 45 to 65 with acute or convalescent COVID-19.

The chain joins TRBV5-1 to TRBJ2-7, with 8 bases lining up with TRBD1. This CDR3 spans 14 amino acids. Trimming removed 2 bases from V and 0 bases from J; junction bases left unmatched: 1. Germline loops: CDR1 SGHRS, CDR2 YFSETQ. The CDR3 loop is CASSFQGASYEQYF. The CDR3 region has the DNA TGCGCCAGCAGCTTCCAGGGGGCCTCCTACGAGCAGTACTTC.

CDR3 in amino acids: CASSVAGSGVTDTQYF. The CDR3 nucleotides read TGTGCCAGCAGCGTAGCAGGTAGCGGGGTTACAGATACGCAGTATTTT. The V call is TRBV9, the J call TRBJ2-3, with 8 nucleotides matching TRBD2. J lost 3 bases, V lost 0 bases, and 6 bases had no gene match. The CDR3 spans 16 residues. CDR1 is SGDLS, CDR2 YYNGEE, per germline.

This clone showed up just once. The CDR3 nucleotides read TGCAGCGTTGTTGGGTACCAGGGAAGCCCCAGCCAAGAGACCCAGTACTTC. Translation gives CSVVGYQGSPSQETQYF. V gene TRBV29-1 combines with J gene TRBJ2-5; a weak D match, TRBD1 (5 bases). Germline CDR1 is SQVTM and CDR2 is ANQGSEA. The V gene lost 4 bases and the J gene lost 1 base, with 22 bases spanning the gap. The CDR3 is 17 residues long.

The CDR3 DNA follows: TGCGCCAGCAGCTCTCCGGGGGGACTGACGAACACCGGGGAGCTGTTTTTT. Translation gives CASSSPGGLTNTGELFF. This sequence joins TRBV5-1 and TRBJ2-2, with 7 nucleotides matching TRBD2. J gave up 0 bases and V 3 bases, and 8 bases lay outside the gene matches. Germline V gene lookup returns CDR1 SGHRS and CDR2 YFSETQ. The CDR3 consists of 17 residues.

This clone came up a few times. CDR3 loop: CASSFQGNTEAFF. The CDR3 DNA reads as TGTGCCAGCAGTTTTCAGGGGAACACTGAAGCTTTCTTT. The chain recombines TRBV28 with TRBJ1-1; TRBD1 might be the D (5 bases). From germline, CDR1 is MDHEN and CDR2 SYDVKM. With 3 bases removed from V and 1 base from J, the gap between germline ends came to 6 bases. This CDR3 comprises 13 residues.

The V and J genes are TRBV5-1 and TRBJ2-7; weak D call: TRBD1 (5 bases). This CDR3 region has 14 residues. V gave up 0 bases and J gave up 2 bases, with 9 bases separating them. Germline-derived CDR1 and CDR2 are SGHRS and YFSETQ. CDR3 nucleotides: TGCGCCAGCAGCTTGGCATGGGGCACCTACGAGCAGTACTTC. Its protein product is CASSLAWGTYEQYF.

V usage is TRBV20-1 and J usage is TRBJ2-7; 9 bases agree with TRBD1. Germline V lookup: CDR1 DFQATT, CDR2 SNEGSKA (reference sequence). V gave up 6 bases and J gave up 9 bases; unmatched junction bases: 6. CDR3 size: 11 residues. This CDR3 reads CSAGTGLVQYF. In nucleotides, the CDR3 is TGCAGTGCCGGGACAGGGTTGGTGCAGTACTTC.